This T cell receptor beta chain was recorded in a study of T cells in tumors after PD-1 blockade. Profiled with immunoSEQ multiplex PCR; TCRdb holds only in-frame clones, not every one. The sample has roughly 5,100 clones; 63% are singletons. The sequencing used tumor tissue, collected after anti-PD-1 treatment. The source of these receptors is a human donor with basal cell carcinoma.

This chain links TRBV10-3 with TRBJ2-3; D ambiguous. This CDR3 comprises 11 residues. Trimming shortened V by 4 bases and J by 2 bases, and 1 base separated the two germline ends. The V gene's germline CDR1 is ENHRY and CDR2 SYGVKD. CDR3 amino acids: CAISVTDTQYF. Here the CDR3 DNA reads TGTGCCATCAGTGTCACAGATACGCAGTATTTT.